This TCR beta chain was sequenced for a study of human versus mouse CDR3 diversity and MHC coevolution (dated by TCRdb to between 2016 and 2019). Regarding the research as a whole: According to reports, the immunoSEQ assay can detect one in 200,000 T cells and keeps multiplex PCR amplification bias to a minimum. The human cohort comprised three healthy volunteer blood donors, one aged 30 to 39, one aged 40 to 49 and one aged 60 to 70 at collection. Valid reads per sample ranged from about 0.6 x 10^7 to 1.8 x 10^7 across mouse and human samples. Repertoires of human naive CD4 T cells were used as a reference for TCR selection on multiple MHC II alleles and were compared against human-TCR-locus transgenic mice carrying single MHC II. General findings and caveats noted by the study authors: On average, humans had more CDR3 deletions and insertions than mice, indicating greater exonuclease and TdT activity. The largest TCR beta repertoire according to iCHAO1 estimates belonged to humans, at 1.5 million to 2 million clonotypes, a result attributed likely to selection by multiple MHC II molecules. Because human T cells were selected on more than five MHC II alleles, repertoire diversity was not considered directly comparable between humans and mice. Among all compared groups, two of the three human donors had the lowest clonal inequality scores.

As to this clone: Its antigen has not been determined. There are no base qualities to consult, and no much larger clone falls within one base. At the DNA level, this CDR3 is encoded by other sequences in the same sample as well.

Fluorescence-activated cell sorting was used to isolate naive CD4 T cells, defined as CD45RO-negative and CD62L-positive, from PBMCs. Approximately 50 ml of fresh peripheral blood was collected from each donor, and PBMCs were isolated by Ficoll density centrifugation. Sorting was performed on a FACSAria III instrument, with purity above 85% for all samples. Genomic DNA was extracted from the sorted cells using the QIAGEN blood and tissue kit and was quantified on a NanoDrop 1000. Deep sequencing and quantification of TCR alpha and beta chains were performed on the immunoSEQ platform by multiplex PCR of genomic DNA. On the study's bioinformatics: Annotation of the TCR sequences relied on IMGT gene and region definitions. Out-of-frame rearrangements served as a stand-in for the preselection repertoire and were compared with in-frame clonotypes. The iCHAO1 estimator provided with the immunoSEQ platform was used to estimate repertoire size. A Gini index, which is based on the Lorenz curve, was applied to in-frame amino acid clonotypes to measure clonal inequality. The intersect function in the R package tcR was used to count shared clonotypes, while the Jaccard index served to score similarity. The R prcomp function was used without normalization to run principal component analysis of V, J and V-J usage frequencies. Held by TCRdb, this immuneACCESS table contains in-frame sequences only and omits some clones. Under half of the omission traces to an unresolved V gene where checked; the cause of the rest is unknown. From that table come the V and J calls and clone size; the DNA was used to work out D and trimming. This sample comprises tens of thousands of clones, just over 90% of them detected only once. Of the sample, 1.1% to 1.5% is held by the ten largest clones.

The germline V and J ends show losses of 2 bases and 1 base respectively, and no gene match explains 2 bases of the junction. Reading the germline V gene gives CDR1 SGHRS and CDR2 YFSETQ. From cysteine to phenylalanine, the CDR3 is 17 amino acids long. Just the 51-base CDR3 DNA is kept, in frame starting at base 1. The rearrangement joined TRBV5-1 to TRBJ2-6, with TRBD2 identical over 11 junction bases. The receptor comes from a person aged 25-75 years in good health. The sample consisted of naive CD4+ T cells from blood. The cell subset or site label, as the study defines it: CD45RO-negative CD62L-positive naive CD4 T cells. The DNA reads TGCGCCAGCAGCTTACTAGCGGGGGCTTCTGGGGCCAACGTCCTGACTTTC. It specifies CASSLLAGASGANVLTF.